This record looks at one T cell receptor (beta chain) sequence and its context. There are many counts of this clonotype. What antigen it recognizes has not been identified. Nothing much larger sits one base from this clone, and base qualities are not available. This entry is derived from a study of T cells in Graves' hyperthyroidism and ophthalmopathy (dated by TCRdb to 2018 to 2020). Notes on the research overall: Peripheral blood was collected at initial diagnosis, before any treatment. After sampling, hyperthyroidism patients received methimazole starting at 30 mg daily, and ophthalmopathy patients received high-dose intravenous methylprednisolone. A discovery cohort of around 98 patients, about 40 with Graves' ophthalmopathy and approximately 60 with stable Graves' hyperthyroidism, was used to find distinguishing TCR V-J signatures. Thyroid tissue and blood T-cell repertoires from over 5 Graves' hyperthyroidism patients were also compared in the study. The paper describes TCR Vbeta CDR3 sequencing of about 140 peripheral blood samples, made up of 43 ophthalmopathy patients, approximately 76 hyperthyroidism patients and roughly 17 progressor patients. An independent validation cohort of about 19 hyperthyroidism patients and more than 15 patients who later progressed to ophthalmopathy tested prospective prediction of ophthalmopathy. The 95 to 100 discovery patients were randomly divided into training and test sets at a 7:3 ratio.

Stable Graves' hyperthyroidism was defined as the absence of progression to ophthalmopathy over 18 months of follow-up. Hyperthyroidism patients were newly diagnosed, had a disease duration of under 2 months, and were aged 18 to 65 years. Patients with uncontrolled infections, other autoimmune diseases, pregnancy or lactation were excluded. Diagnoses were based on clinical symptoms, serum thyroxine and TRAb, thyroid ultrasound and orbital computed tomography. PBMCs were separated from 10 ml of fresh peripheral blood using Ficoll-Paque density gradient centrifugation. Total RNA was extracted using Trizol reagent, and RNA quality was assessed on an Agilent 2100 Bioanalyzer. CDR1 and CDR2, per the germline V gene, are SNHLY and FYNNEI. At the junction V is shortened by 0 bases and J by 5 bases, with 10 bases in between. The CDR3 goes from the cysteine to the phenylalanine over 14 residues. Only the CDR3 region is kept as DNA, spanning 42 bases read in frame from base 1.

Study-wide findings and limitations: No statistical method was used to fix the sample size in advance, and group allocation was not hidden from the investigators. A model built on a 13 V-J signature distinguished ophthalmopathy from stable hyperthyroidism, reaching 85% to 90% sensitivity and around 81% specificity in cross-validation and 80%/75% in testing. In validation, the model predicted progression to ophthalmopathy with approximately 69% sensitivity and around 72% specificity, a median of 6.5 months before onset. Most expanded thyroid clonotypes (frequency above 0.001) were also detected in blood, suggesting blood repertoires may reflect thyroid immune responses.

The TCR beta CDR3 regions were amplified from RNA transcripts. The first round of RT-PCR for the TCR CDR3 was performed with the HTBI primer set and the Qiagen OneStep RT-PCR kit. Libraries were constructed in a second round of multiplex PCR, after which size selection and purification were carried out. Sequencing of the libraries was done on an Illumina HiSeq2000 using paired-end 100 bp reads. From the authors' description of their analysis: SOAPnuke was used to process the raw data, throwing out any read that contained adapters or uncalled bases, had a mean Phred below 15, or lacked an exact constant-primer or identifier match. High-quality paired reads were merged with COPE v1.2.5, and unique nucleotide sequences were defined as clonotypes. MiTCR v1.1 was used to align clonotypes to the IMGT TRBV, TRBD and TRBJ reference segments. The analysis was restricted to V-J combinations with a frequency above 0.0001, which together covered approximately 99% of the repertoires. The TCS score was defined as F50 (clonal expansion) divided by E x V (chaos), with BLOSUM62-based TCRdist calculated between CDR3 peptides within each V-J. Welch's t-statistics and random forest reduced fewer than 550 V-J features to 13, which were used in a naive Bayes classifier (R e1071). TCRdb reanalyzed the raw reads on its own, using fastp at Q25 for trimming and MiXCR for clone calling, and kept in-frame beta chains. Entries are consolidated by CDR3 protein sequence, retaining the most common genes and DNA. It is TCRdb's table, rather than the study itself, that gives the V and J calls and clone size. This sample comprises 650,000 to 750,000 distinct CDR3 sequences, approximately 14% of them detected only once. Roughly 10% of the sample rests with the top ten.

The rearrangement combines TRBV2 with TRBJ2-5; the D gene is not confidently resolved. The specimen sequenced was blood. The TCR was taken from a young woman with Graves' hyperthyroidism. In nucleotides, the sequence is TGTGCCAGCAGTGAAGCCGCCCTGGATGAGACCCAGTACTTC. It specifies CASSEAALDETQYF. This CDR3, with the reference TRBV2 and TRBJ2-5 proteins standing in past its ends, gives the full variable domain EPEVTQTPSHQVTQMGQEVILRCVPISNHLYFYWYRQILGQKVEFLVSFYNNEISEKSEIFDDQFSVERPDGSNFTLKIRSTKLEDSAMYFCASSEAALDETQYFGPGTRLLVL.